This T cell receptor (beta chain) was obtained from a study of Ad26.COV2.S vaccination and SARS-CoV-2 variants. V lost 5 bases and J 1 base, leaving 8 bases between the germline ends. The CDR3 loop spans 13 amino acids. CDR1 and CDR2 (germline): SGHTA, FQGTGA. Sequencing was performed with immunoSEQ multiplex PCR; in TCRdb, only in-frame clones are kept and a portion is missing. The repertoire consists of 150,000 to 200,000 clones, with around 85% occurring once and the leading ten covering about 5.9%. Note on this clone: The same CDR3 can be traced to other DNA sequences in this sample.

The chain is built from TRBV7-3 and TRBJ1-1; the D is unclear. The sequenced sample was peripheral blood, obtained after recovery from COVID-19. The clonotype comes from a human donor who had recovered from COVID-19. CDR3: CASSPGRNTEAFF. In DNA, the CDR3 is TGTGCCAGCAGCCCTGGACGGAACACTGAAGCTTTCTTT.